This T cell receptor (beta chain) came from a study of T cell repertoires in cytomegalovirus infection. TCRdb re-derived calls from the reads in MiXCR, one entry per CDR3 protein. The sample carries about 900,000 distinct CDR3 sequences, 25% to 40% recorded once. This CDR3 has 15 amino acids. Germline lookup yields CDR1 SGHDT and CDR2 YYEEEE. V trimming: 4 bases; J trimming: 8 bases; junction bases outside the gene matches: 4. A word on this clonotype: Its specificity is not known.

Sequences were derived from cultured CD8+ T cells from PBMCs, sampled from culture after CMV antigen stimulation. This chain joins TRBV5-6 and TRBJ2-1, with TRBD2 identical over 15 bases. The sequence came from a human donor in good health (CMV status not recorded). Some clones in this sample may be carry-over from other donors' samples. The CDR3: CASSTGLAGGHEQFF. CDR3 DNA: TGTGCCAGCAGCACGGGACTAGCGGGGGGACATGAGCAGTTCTTC.